These T cell receptor beta chains were read from a single sample in a study of T cell repertoires in cytomegalovirus infection. From the reads, TCRdb called clonotypes with MiXCR, one entry per CDR3 protein. The repertoire includes 200,000 to 300,000 distinct CDR3 sequences, approximately 10% of them detected once, and less than 15% sits in the top ten. Sequenced sample: PBMCs. The receptors shown here come from a human donor in good health (CMV status not recorded). Some clones in this sample may be carry-over from other donors' samples. The CDR3 runs from the conserved cysteine through the conserved F or W. A D gene is named only where the DNA matches it firmly. Not all rows give a size; the values are once, few, many and, for expanded clones, a class.

j_gene	abundance	len	d_gene	v_gene	CDR3nt	CDR3aa
TRBJ2-7	many	15	TRBD1	TRBV28	TGTGCCAGCACCTCGGAAGGGACAGGGTACTACGAGCAGTACTTC	CASTSEGTGYYEQYF
TRBJ1-5	.	11	.	TRBV2	TGTGCCAGCAGTAAAGACGGGCCCCAGCATTTT	CASSKDGPQHF
TRBJ2-4	.	13	.	TRBV10-3	TGTGCCATCAGTGATGGAGTCGGGTCTTTTCAGTACTTC	CAISDGVGSFQYF
TRBJ1-4	few	14	.	TRBV6-6	TGTGCCAGCAGTCCCGACAGGTTAAATGAAAAACTGTTTTTT	CASSPDRLNEKLFF
TRBJ2-1	.	14	.	TRBV28	TGTGCCAGCAGTTTATGGGACAGAGACAATGAGCAGTTCTTC	CASSLWDRDNEQFF
TRBJ2-5	.	13	.	TRBV3-1	TGTGCCAGCAGCCAAAAGGGGACGGACAGCAAGTACTTC	CASSQKGTDSKYF
TRBJ2-1	.	14	.	TRBV27	TGTGCCAGCAGTTTTAATCCGGGTAGCAATGAGCAGTTCTTC	CASSFNPGSNEQFF
TRBJ1-5	few	14	.	TRBV16	TGTGCCAGCAGCCAAGGTTTGACAGTTGAGCCCCAGCATTTT	CASSQGLTVEPQHF
TRBJ1-2	many	15	TRBD1	TRBV7-2	TGTGCCAGCAGCACCCGACAGGGGGTCTTTTATGGCTACACCTTC	CASSTRQGVFYGYTF
TRBJ1-2	.	15	.	TRBV4-3	TGCGCCAGCAGCCAAGAACTGGTCTTGGCCTATGGCTACACCTTC	CASSQELVLAYGYTF
TRBJ1-1	.	14	.	TRBV20-1	TGCAGTGCTAGAGAGTACACCGGGAGCACTGAAGCTTTCTTT	CSAREYTGSTEAFF
TRBJ2-3	many	16	TRBD2	TRBV7-2	TGTGCCAGCAGCTCAGTAGGGGCGGGGGTGGCAGATACGCAGTATTTT	CASSSVGAGVADTQYF
TRBJ1-6	many	14	.	TRBV20-1	TGCAGTGCTAGAGGGGACCCCGGGAATTCACCCCTCCACTTT	CSARGDPGNSPLHF
TRBJ1-1	.	12	.	TRBV29-1	TGCAGCGTTGAGGAGGGGGGGACTGAAGCTTTCTTT	CSVEEGGTEAFF
TRBJ2-1	many	16	TRBD2	TRBV10-3	TGTGCCATCAGTGGAGCGGGAGGAGATTTTCGCGGTGAGCAGTTCTTC	CAISGAGGDFRGEQFF
TRBJ2-3	many	16	TRBD2	TRBV7-3	TGTGCCAGCAGCTTAGGGAGCGGGGGCGGCGCAGATACGCAGTATTTT	CASSLGSGGGADTQYF
TRBJ1-1	many	12	.	TRBV25-1	TGTGCCAGCAGTGAACGGGACACTGAAGCTTTCTTT	CASSERDTEAFF
TRBJ1-1	few	14	TRBD1	TRBV18	TGTGCCAGCTCAGTGGGACAGGGGAACACTGAAGCTTTCTTT	CASSVGQGNTEAFF
TRBJ1-5	many	15	TRBD1	TRBV7-2	TGTGCCAGCAACAGGGGAGGTCTTGACAATCAGCCCCAGCATTTT	CASNRGGLDNQPQHF
TRBJ2-3	many	16	TRBD2	TRBV7-9	TGTGCCAGCAGCGCTTTTACTAGCGGGAGAGCAGATACGCAGTATTTT	CASSAFTSGRADTQYF
TRBJ2-7	.	12	.	TRBV5-1	TGCGCCAGCAGCTCGGAGGGAGACGAGCAGTACTTC	CASSSEGDEQYF
TRBJ1-5	many	14	.	TRBV6-2/TRBV6-3	TGTGCCAGCAGACCCAACAGGGATTCCCAGCCCCAGCATTTT	CASRPNRDSQPQHF
TRBJ1-1	many	15	TRBD1	TRBV28	TGTGCCAGCAGTCCCGGACAGGGGGCGAGAACTGAAGCTTTCTTT	CASSPGQGARTEAFF
TRBJ2-1	many	16	.	TRBV28	TGTGCCAGCAGTTTCCCGCGGGTCAACTCCTACAATGAGCAGTTCTTC	CASSFPRVNSYNEQFF
TRBJ2-3	few	13	.	TRBV5-6	TGTGCCAGCTCCGGAGAGCCCGGGGATACGCAGTATTTT	CASSGEPGDTQYF